This is a list of T cell receptor beta chains from one sample in a study of metastatic and nonmetastatic thyroid tumors. Via MiXCR, TCRdb re-called the PCR reads. Of about 30,000 clones in the sample, approximately 40% were seen once. Material: tumor tissue. These receptors all come from a female donor with papillary thyroid cancer or a benign thyroid nodule (not recorded which). Some clones in this sample may be carry-over from other donors' samples. Each CDR3 is given with its conserved first and last residue. Fields, in order: J gene, D gene, V gene, clone size, CDR3 protein, CDR3 DNA. A D gene is named only where the DNA matches it firmly. Where a row states a size, it is once, few, many or the class of an expanded clone; other rows omit it.

J gene: TRBJ2-5
D gene: TRBD2
V gene: TRBV28
clone size: few
CDR3 protein: CASQTGLVTETQYF
CDR3 DNA: TGTGCCAGCCAAACGGGACTAGTGACCGAGACCCAGTACTTC

J gene: TRBJ2-1
D gene: .
V gene: TRBV19
clone size: .
CDR3 protein: CASREGHYNEQFF
CDR3 DNA: TGTGCCAGTAGAGAGGGCCACTACAATGAGCAGTTCTTC

J gene: TRBJ1-2
D gene: .
V gene: TRBV6-5
clone size: few
CDR3 protein: CASSYSIGGYGYTF
CDR3 DNA: TGTGCCAGCAGTTACTCAATAGGAGGTTATGGCTACACCTTC

J gene: TRBJ1-2
D gene: .
V gene: TRBV5-5
clone size: .
CDR3 protein: CASSLSERNRYYGYTF
CDR3 DNA: TGTGCCAGCAGCTTGAGTGAAAGGAACAGGTACTATGGCTACACCTTC

J gene: TRBJ1-6
D gene: .
V gene: TRBV9
clone size: .
CDR3 protein: CASSVDPNNSPLHF
CDR3 DNA: TGTGCCAGCAGCGTAGACCCTAATAATTCACCCCTCCACTTT

J gene: TRBJ1-2
D gene: .
V gene: TRBV12-3/TRBV12-4
clone size: few
CDR3 protein: CASSLPTPNYGYTF
CDR3 DNA: TGTGCCAGCAGTCTCCCGACACCGAACTATGGCTACACCTTC

J gene: TRBJ1-2
D gene: .
V gene: TRBV20-1
clone size: .
CDR3 protein: CSARATSPDYGYTF
CDR3 DNA: TGCAGTGCTAGAGCTACATCTCCGGACTATGGCTACACCTTC

J gene: TRBJ2-1
D gene: .
V gene: TRBV6-1
clone size: .
CDR3 protein: CASSHLTGQFF
CDR3 DNA: TGTGCCAGCAGTCATTTAACGGGGCAGTTCTTC

J gene: TRBJ2-3
D gene: .
V gene: TRBV20-1
clone size: .
CDR3 protein: CSAPGSRDYTQYF
CDR3 DNA: TGCAGTGCCCCGGGGTCGCGGGACTATACGCAGTATTTT

J gene: TRBJ2-2
D gene: TRBD2
V gene: TRBV2
clone size: once
CDR3 protein: CASSELAGQNTGELFF
CDR3 DNA: TGTGCCAGCAGTGAACTAGCGGGGCAGAACACCGGGGAGCTGTTTTTT

J gene: TRBJ2-7
D gene: .
V gene: TRBV7-9
clone size: .
CDR3 protein: CANSRPDTGEQYF
CDR3 DNA: TGTGCCAACAGCCGTCCTGACACGGGCGAGCAGTACTTC

J gene: TRBJ2-1
D gene: .
V gene: TRBV29-1
clone size: few
CDR3 protein: CSVECGNSYNEQFF
CDR3 DNA: TGCAGCGTTGAATGCGGGAACTCCTACAATGAGCAGTTCTTC

J gene: TRBJ2-7
D gene: TRBD1
V gene: TRBV6-1
clone size: many
CDR3 protein: CASSERNRGPPYEQYF
CDR3 DNA: TGTGCCAGCAGTGAAAGGAACAGGGGGCCGCCTTACGAGCAGTACTTC

J gene: TRBJ2-5
D gene: .
V gene: TRBV6-1
clone size: .
CDR3 protein: CASRRDLQETQYF
CDR3 DNA: TGTGCCAGCAGACGGGACTTACAAGAGACCCAGTACTTC

J gene: TRBJ1-2
D gene: .
V gene: TRBV20-1
clone size: .
CDR3 protein: CSATPGGVYGYTF
CDR3 DNA: TGCAGTGCGACCCCCGGAGGGGTATATGGCTACACCTTC

J gene: TRBJ2-7
D gene: TRBD2
V gene: TRBV30
clone size: .
CDR3 protein: CAWSVASGSYEQYF
CDR3 DNA: TGTGCCTGGAGTGTAGCTAGCGGTTCCTACGAGCAGTACTTC

J gene: TRBJ2-7
D gene: .
V gene: TRBV19
clone size: few
CDR3 protein: CASSGEGTSYEQYF
CDR3 DNA: TGTGCCAGTAGTGGAGAGGGGACCTCCTACGAGCAGTACTTC

J gene: TRBJ1-6
D gene: TRBD1
V gene: TRBV18
clone size: .
CDR3 protein: CASSPTTGHSPLHF
CDR3 DNA: TGTGCCAGCTCACCGACGACAGGGCATTCACCCCTCCACTTT

J gene: TRBJ2-7
D gene: TRBD1
V gene: TRBV5-1
clone size: .
CDR3 protein: CASSPDSTGSNEQYF
CDR3 DNA: TGCGCCAGCAGCCCGGACTCGACAGGGTCCAACGAGCAGTACTTC

J gene: TRBJ1-6
D gene: .
V gene: TRBV6-1
clone size: few
CDR3 protein: CASSPGSPLHF
CDR3 DNA: TGTGCCAGCAGCCCGGGTTCACCCCTCCACTTT

J gene: TRBJ2-2
D gene: .
V gene: TRBV5-1
clone size: .
CDR3 protein: CASSLQGGGTGELFF
CDR3 DNA: TGCGCCAGCAGCTTGCAAGGGGGTGGCACCGGGGAGCTGTTTTTT

J gene: TRBJ1-6
D gene: .
V gene: TRBV7-6
clone size: once
CDR3 protein: CASSLGQLSSYNSPLHF
CDR3 DNA: TGTGCCAGCAGCTTAGGACAGCTTAGCTCCTATAATTCACCCCTCCACTTT

J gene: TRBJ2-7
D gene: TRBD2
V gene: TRBV2
clone size: few
CDR3 protein: CASSGWDYGRGEQYF
CDR3 DNA: TGTGCCAGCAGTGGGTGGGACTATGGCCGGGGAGAGCAGTACTTC

J gene: TRBJ1-2
D gene: .
V gene: TRBV11-2
clone size: .
CDR3 protein: CASSFFGGRNYGYTF
CDR3 DNA: TGTGCCAGCAGCTTCTTTGGGGGACGGAACTATGGCTACACCTTC

J gene: TRBJ2-3
D gene: TRBD2
V gene: TRBV7-2
clone size: .
CDR3 protein: CASSSGRAGDTQYF
CDR3 DNA: TGTGCCAGCAGCTCCGGGAGGGCCGGTGATACGCAGTATTTT

J gene: TRBJ2-1
D gene: .
V gene: TRBV7-2
clone size: .
CDR3 protein: CASSSGTLPNEQFF
CDR3 DNA: TGTGCCAGCAGCTCCGGGACACTTCCCAATGAGCAGTTCTTC

J gene: TRBJ1-2
D gene: .
V gene: TRBV5-1
clone size: .
CDR3 protein: CASSPRDDYGYTF
CDR3 DNA: TGCGCCAGCAGCCCAAGGGATGACTATGGCTACACCTTC

J gene: TRBJ1-2
D gene: .
V gene: TRBV6-1
clone size: .
CDR3 protein: CASSEAAPYGYTF
CDR3 DNA: TGTGCCAGCAGTGAAGCTGCGCCCTATGGCTACACCTTC

J gene: TRBJ2-3
D gene: .
V gene: TRBV5-6
clone size: .
CDR3 protein: CASSLAWGGGTDTQYF
CDR3 DNA: TGTGCCAGCAGCTTGGCCTGGGGCGGGGGCACAGATACGCAGTATTTT

J gene: TRBJ2-5
D gene: TRBD2
V gene: TRBV20-1
clone size: .
CDR3 protein: CSALAEFQETQYF
CDR3 DNA: TGCAGTGCCCTAGCGGAATTCCAAGAGACCCAGTACTTC

J gene: TRBJ1-2
D gene: .
V gene: TRBV20-1
clone size: once
CDR3 protein: CSASKVNYGYTF
CDR3 DNA: TGCAGTGCTAGTAAGGTTAACTATGGCTACACCTTC

J gene: TRBJ1-1
D gene: TRBD1
V gene: TRBV6-1
clone size: .
CDR3 protein: CASSEKGADKMNTEAFF
CDR3 DNA: TGTGCCAGCAGTGAAAAGGGGGCGGACAAAATGAACACTGAAGCTTTCTTT

J gene: TRBJ2-1
D gene: TRBD1
V gene: TRBV19
clone size: .
CDR3 protein: CASRSTGVFSSYNEQFF
CDR3 DNA: TGTGCCAGTAGGTCGACAGGGGTCTTTAGCTCCTACAATGAGCAGTTCTTC

J gene: TRBJ2-7
D gene: .
V gene: TRBV10-2
clone size: few
CDR3 protein: CATQGGGQIYEQYF
CDR3 DNA: TGCGCCACTCAAGGGGGGGGACAGATTTACGAGCAGTACTTC

J gene: TRBJ1-2
D gene: .
V gene: TRBV18
clone size: .
CDR3 protein: CASSPDPNYGYTF
CDR3 DNA: TGTGCCAGCTCACCAGACCCTAACTATGGCTACACCTTC

J gene: TRBJ1-6
D gene: .
V gene: TRBV6-4
clone size: few
CDR3 protein: CASQRTPDNSPLHF
CDR3 DNA: TGTGCCAGCCAAAGGACACCAGATAATTCACCCCTCCACTTT

J gene: TRBJ1-1
D gene: .
V gene: TRBV28
clone size: few
CDR3 protein: CASSLLGGNTEAFF
CDR3 DNA: TGTGCCAGCAGTTTATTGGGGGGGAACACTGAAGCTTTCTTT

J gene: TRBJ2-3
D gene: .
V gene: TRBV12-3/TRBV12-4
clone size: .
CDR3 protein: CASSSVFGGATDTQYF
CDR3 DNA: TGTGCCAGCAGTTCGGTGTTTGGCGGGGCGACAGATACGCAGTATTTT

J gene: TRBJ1-2
D gene: .
V gene: TRBV7-6
clone size: .
CDR3 protein: CASSLDDLGGNYGYTF
CDR3 DNA: TGTGCCAGCAGCTTAGACGACCTTGGGGGGAACTATGGCTACACCTTC

J gene: TRBJ2-1
D gene: TRBD1
V gene: TRBV5-1
clone size: .
CDR3 protein: CASSFRGQTYNEQFF
CDR3 DNA: TGCGCCAGCAGCTTCAGGGGGCAAACCTACAATGAGCAGTTCTTC

J gene: TRBJ2-1
D gene: TRBD2
V gene: TRBV20-1
clone size: few
CDR3 protein: CSALLAGGLNEQFF
CDR3 DNA: TGCAGTGCTTTACTAGCGGGAGGGCTCAATGAGCAGTTCTTC

J gene: TRBJ2-1
D gene: TRBD2
V gene: TRBV28
clone size: few
CDR3 protein: CASSLSGRIVNEQFF
CDR3 DNA: TGTGCCAGCAGCCTTAGCGGGAGGATTGTCAATGAGCAGTTCTTC

J gene: TRBJ2-1
D gene: TRBD2
V gene: TRBV28
clone size: .
CDR3 protein: CASSSPGTTTYNEQFF
CDR3 DNA: TGTGCCAGCAGTTCACCCGGGACTACAACTTACAATGAGCAGTTCTTC

J gene: TRBJ2-7
D gene: .
V gene: TRBV27
clone size: few
CDR3 protein: CASSLTHSSYEQYF
CDR3 DNA: TGTGCCAGCAGTTTAACGCACAGCTCCTACGAGCAGTACTTC

J gene: TRBJ1-2
D gene: TRBD1
V gene: TRBV7-6
clone size: .
CDR3 protein: CASSTGTGGAYGYTF
CDR3 DNA: TGTGCCAGCAGCACGGGGACAGGGGGCGCATATGGCTACACCTTC

J gene: TRBJ2-3
D gene: .
V gene: TRBV10-3
clone size: few
CDR3 protein: CAIFTDTQYF
CDR3 DNA: TGTGCCATCTTTACAGATACGCAGTATTTT

J gene: TRBJ1-3
D gene: TRBD1
V gene: TRBV30
clone size: .
CDR3 protein: CAWDRGSGNTIYF
CDR3 DNA: TGTGCCTGGGACAGGGGCTCTGGAAACACCATATATTTT

J gene: TRBJ2-2
D gene: .
V gene: TRBV28
clone size: .
CDR3 protein: CARSCLRGGRSNTGELFF
CDR3 DNA: TGTGCCAGGAGTTGTTTAAGAGGGGGGCGGAGTAACACCGGGGAGCTGTTTTTT

J gene: TRBJ2-1
D gene: TRBD2
V gene: TRBV29-1
clone size: few
CDR3 protein: CSLKCGSVYEQFF
CDR3 DNA: TGCAGCCTGAAGTGCGGGAGTGTTTATGAGCAGTTCTTC

J gene: TRBJ2-5
D gene: .
V gene: TRBV2
clone size: .
CDR3 protein: CASGGQGSGETQYF
CDR3 DNA: TGTGCCAGCGGCGGGCAGGGCAGCGGGGAGACCCAGTACTTC

J gene: TRBJ1-2
D gene: .
V gene: TRBV6-1
clone size: few
CDR3 protein: CASNSRYGYTF
CDR3 DNA: TGTGCCAGCAACTCCCGGTATGGCTACACCTTC

J gene: TRBJ2-5
D gene: .
V gene: TRBV7-2
clone size: .
CDR3 protein: CASSSATGKTQYF
CDR3 DNA: TGTGCCAGCAGCTCCGCAACCGGGAAGACCCAGTACTTC

J gene: TRBJ2-1
D gene: TRBD2
V gene: TRBV24-1
clone size: .
CDR3 protein: CATSGPGLAAYNEQFF
CDR3 DNA: TGTGCCACCAGTGGCCCGGGACTAGCGGCCTACAATGAGCAGTTCTTC

J gene: TRBJ1-1
D gene: .
V gene: TRBV28
clone size: few
CDR3 protein: CASSSFTEAFF
CDR3 DNA: TGTGCCAGCAGTTCCTTCACTGAAGCTTTCTTT

J gene: TRBJ1-1
D gene: .
V gene: TRBV30
clone size: .
CDR3 protein: CAWNSGMNTEAFF
CDR3 DNA: TGTGCCTGGAATTCAGGTATGAACACTGAAGCTTTCTTT